A selection of T cell receptor beta chains follows, all from one sample in a study of PD-1 blockade in mismatch repair-deficient tumors. Profiling relied on immunoSEQ multiplex PCR, and the TCRdb table lists in-frame clones only, not all of them. This table has 95,000 to 150,000 clones, about 85% appearing once. The sequenced sample was peripheral blood, obtained 44 weeks after starting pembrolizumab. These receptor sequences come from an adult with mismatch repair-deficient cancer. CDR3s include the opening cysteine and the closing phenylalanine or tryptophan. Fields, in order: clone size, J gene, V gene, CDR3 protein. Part of the rows lack a size; the others show once, few, many or a class for expanded clones.

clone_size: -
j_call: TRBJ1-1
v_call: TRBV28
cdr3_aa: CASSFSVNTEAFF

clone_size: -
j_call: TRBJ2-3
v_call: TRBV29-1
cdr3_aa: CSVEGDRRDTQYF

clone_size: -
j_call: TRBJ2-3
v_call: TRBV19
cdr3_aa: CASSIGEGTGTDTQYF

clone_size: -
j_call: TRBJ2-7
v_call: TRBV11-3
cdr3_aa: CASSPIAASSYEQYF

clone_size: -
j_call: TRBJ2-7
v_call: TRBV13
cdr3_aa: CASSLRGGLAGSYEQYF

clone_size: -
j_call: TRBJ1-4
v_call: TRBV4-1
cdr3_aa: CASSQGRGFEKLFF

clone_size: -
j_call: TRBJ1-4
v_call: TRBV29-1
cdr3_aa: CSVSSKGRVGEKLFF

clone_size: -
j_call: TRBJ2-1
v_call: TRBV19
cdr3_aa: CASSIDVREFNEQFF

clone_size: -
j_call: TRBJ1-2
v_call: TRBV6-1
cdr3_aa: CASSDGRKEGYTF

clone_size: -
j_call: TRBJ1-2
v_call: TRBV18
cdr3_aa: CASSPLSGQYYGYTF

clone_size: once
j_call: TRBJ1-2
v_call: TRBV9
cdr3_aa: CASSAAGTHSYGYTF

clone_size: -
j_call: TRBJ2-7
v_call: TRBV11-2
cdr3_aa: CASSLDPGLAGGPLRYEQYF

clone_size: -
j_call: TRBJ2-5
v_call: TRBV5-4
cdr3_aa: CASSLIYGIGTQYF

clone_size: -
j_call: TRBJ1-4
v_call: TRBV6-1
cdr3_aa: CASSEVVGQGGNEKLFF

clone_size: -
j_call: TRBJ2-5
v_call: TRBV15
cdr3_aa: CATSTPPGAGGQETQYF

clone_size: -
j_call: TRBJ1-1
v_call: TRBV11-3
cdr3_aa: CASSYQGIWDSTEAFF

clone_size: -
j_call: TRBJ1-2
v_call: TRBV10-1
cdr3_aa: CASSGKTYGYTF

clone_size: -
j_call: TRBJ1-5
v_call: TRBV2
cdr3_aa: CASRRAVSSPQHF

clone_size: -
j_call: TRBJ1-2
v_call: TRBV5-1
cdr3_aa: CASSWGGKLGGYTF

clone_size: -
j_call: TRBJ1-1
v_call: TRBV4-1
cdr3_aa: CASSQERHTEAFF

clone_size: once
j_call: TRBJ1-1
v_call: TRBV4-3
cdr3_aa: CASSQDASEAFF

clone_size: -
j_call: TRBJ2-7
v_call: TRBV10-2
cdr3_aa: CASTSRVDSAYEQYF

clone_size: -
j_call: TRBJ2-1
v_call: TRBV7-3
cdr3_aa: CASSLMRTGFSNEQFF

clone_size: -
j_call: TRBJ2-5
v_call: TRBV5-6
cdr3_aa: CASSGGSGREETQYF

clone_size: -
j_call: TRBJ2-2
v_call: TRBV27
cdr3_aa: CASLGGATGELFF

clone_size: -
j_call: TRBJ2-7
v_call: TRBV7-9
cdr3_aa: CASSLVSWGSFYEQYF

clone_size: -
j_call: TRBJ1-1
v_call: TRBV28
cdr3_aa: CASSLPARQQLNTEAFF

clone_size: -
j_call: TRBJ2-2
v_call: TRBV5-1
cdr3_aa: CASSLLTGGTWGGELFF

clone_size: -
j_call: TRBJ1-2
v_call: TRBV29-1
cdr3_aa: CSVVTGTGFYGYTF

clone_size: -
j_call: TRBJ2-7
v_call: TRBV9
cdr3_aa: CASSASSRGTGSYEQYF

clone_size: -
j_call: TRBJ1-5
v_call: TRBV4-2
cdr3_aa: CASSQRDRQPQHF

clone_size: -
j_call: TRBJ2-6
v_call: TRBV14
cdr3_aa: CASSPLSAGANVLTF

clone_size: -
j_call: TRBJ2-7
v_call: TRBV6-6
cdr3_aa: CASSYRQDEQYF

clone_size: -
j_call: TRBJ2-7
v_call: TRBV6-1
cdr3_aa: CASSELAGGSYEQYF

clone_size: few
j_call: TRBJ1-2
v_call: TRBV5-4
cdr3_aa: CASSLGRGAYGYTF

clone_size: once
j_call: TRBJ2-5
v_call: TRBV4-1
cdr3_aa: CASSQGGRETQYF

clone_size: few
j_call: TRBJ2-6
v_call: TRBV27
cdr3_aa: CASSSIGQGLGANVLTF

clone_size: -
j_call: TRBJ2-1
v_call: TRBV6-1
cdr3_aa: CASSPTSGSVYEQFF

clone_size: -
j_call: TRBJ2-7
v_call: TRBV5-4
cdr3_aa: CASSSNTGTPFYEQYF

clone_size: -
j_call: TRBJ2-5
v_call: TRBV13
cdr3_aa: CASSGRGTLAGRQETQYF

clone_size: -
j_call: TRBJ2-5
v_call: TRBV4-1
cdr3_aa: CASSQSWGKETQYF

clone_size: -
j_call: TRBJ1-1
v_call: TRBV5-1
cdr3_aa: CASSLGHRNTEAFF

clone_size: -
j_call: TRBJ2-2
v_call: TRBV7-6
cdr3_aa: CASSLAGVTGELFF

clone_size: -
j_call: TRBJ1-1
v_call: TRBV18
cdr3_aa: CASSRDGKNTEAFF